The next 22 T cell receptor beta chains were all read from a single sample in a study of CD8+ T cells in alopecia areata. The sequencing template was cDNA reverse transcribed from extracted RNA. Generated by immunoSEQ multiplex PCR, the TCRdb table keeps only in-frame clones and is missing some. The data contain over 150,000 clones, roughly 50% of them seen just once; the ten biggest clones take up over 4%. Input material: CD8+ T cells sorted from blood. These receptors were obtained from a human donor in good health.

The chain employs TRBV4-1 and TRBJ1-4; D is undetermined. CDR3 size: 14 residues. The V gene's germline CDR1 is MGHRA and CDR2 YSYEKL. With 1 base removed from V and 6 bases from J, the gap between germline ends came to 9 bases. The CDR3, as DNA: TGCGCCAGCAGCCAAGGTCCCGGGGATGAAAAACTGTTTTTT. Protein: CASSQGPGDEKLFF.

J is TRBJ1-1 and V is TRBV29-1, with no clear D. With 4 bases removed from V and 0 bases from J, the gap between germline ends came to 9 bases. This CDR3 comprises 13 residues. The germline V gene encodes CDR1 SQVTM and CDR2 ANQGSEA. The chain's CDR3 is CSVGTTLNTEAFF. The CDR3 DNA is TGCAGCGTTGGAACAACATTGAACACTGAAGCTTTCTTT.

This clone has a handful of counts. The same CDR3 also results from other DNA sequences found in this sample. The V gene is TRBV2, the J gene TRBJ2-7; D gene uncertain. The CDR3 covers 11 residues. Germline values: CDR1 SNHLY, CDR2 FYNNEI. V lost 3 bases to trimming and J lost 1 base, with 1 base between them. CDR3 in DNA: TGTGCCAGCAGTGATTCCTACGAGCAGTACTTC. It translates to CASSDSYEQYF.

The chain recombines TRBV7-3 with TRBJ2-1; a weak D match, TRBD1 (5 bases). V was pared by 4 bases and J by 0 bases, with 13 bases between. Germline values: CDR1 SGHTA, CDR2 FQGTGA. The CDR3 contains 16 residues. For the CDR3, the DNA is TGTGCCAGCAGCTCCCCGACAGTGAGCTCCTACAATGAGCAGTTCTTC. This sequence encodes CASSSPTVSSYNEQFF.

The chain employs TRBV4-1 and TRBJ2-6, with D hard to call. CDR1 is MGHRA, CDR2 YSYEKL, per germline. Deletions cut 4 bases from V and 4 bases from J, with 8 bases between. The CDR3 is 14 residues long. CDR3 sequence (DNA): TGCGCCAGCAGCCCTGGACCAGGGGCCAACGTCCTGACTTTC. Its translation: CASSPGPGANVLTF.

This clone has more than one count but fewer than ten. V usage is TRBV11-2 and J usage is TRBJ2-3; possibly TRBD1 for D (6 bases). The germline gives CDR1 SGHAT, CDR2 FQNNGV. The CDR3 loop spans 11 amino acids. CDR3 residues: CPGLGQDTQYF. As DNA, the CDR3 is TGTCCTGGGCTGGGACAAGATACGCAGTATTTT.

This clone has more than one count but fewer than ten. The J gene is TRBJ2-7, the V gene TRBV7-9; D not certain. CDR1 and CDR2 from the germline V gene are SEHNR and FQNEAQ (reference sequence). V was cut by 5 bases and J by 2 bases, with 16 bases left in between. The CDR3 totals 15 residues. CDR3 amino acids: CASSPTSTPTYEQYF. As DNA, the CDR3 is TGTGCCAGCAGCCCTACCTCGACTCCGACCTACGAGCAGTACTTC. Full variable domain (remainder filled in from reference TRBV7-9 and TRBJ2-7): DTGVSQNPRHKITKRGQNVTFRCDPISEHNRLYWYRQTLGQGPEFLTYFQNEAQLEKSRLLSDRFSAERPKGSFSTLEIQRTEQGDSAMYLCASSPTSTPTYEQYFGPGTRLTVT.

J is TRBJ2-1 and V is TRBV4-1; D possibly corresponds to TRBD2 (6 bases). There are 16 residues in the CDR3. Germline V CDR1 and CDR2: MGHRA, YSYEKL. V was cut by 0 bases and J by 5 bases, with 14 bases left in between. This chain's CDR3 is CASSQDGTGGDNEQFF. CDR3 in DNA: TGCGCCAGCAGCCAAGATGGAACTGGAGGGGACAATGAGCAGTTCTTC.

A remark on this clone: The likely explanation is a read error, given a far larger clone one base away. This CDR3 is also generated by other DNA sequences in the sample. This chain joins TRBV4-1 and TRBJ2-1; 11 positions agree with TRBD2. The CDR3 runs to 16 residues. The trim removed 0 bases at V and 8 bases at J, leaving 6 bases unmatched. CDR1 and CDR2 from the germline V gene are MGHRA and YSYEKL. CDR3 nucleotides: TGCGCCAGCAGCCAAGATATAGCGGGGGGGCCAGATGAGCAGTTCTTC. Translation: CASSQDIAGGPDEQFF.

This clone has a handful of counts. The gene calls are TRBV10-3 and TRBJ2-5; TRBD1 matches at 7 bases. Germline V gives CDR1 ENHRY, CDR2 SYGVKD. V shed 4 bases, J shed 2 bases, and the junction held 10 bases outside the gene matches. This CDR3 comprises 16 residues. For the CDR3, the DNA is TGTGCCATCAGTGGACCGCTGGGACAGCCTCAAGAGACCCAGTACTTC. This sequence encodes CAISGPLGQPQETQYF.

The V call is TRBV13, the J call TRBJ2-7; no clear D gene. Deletions cut 5 bases from V and 0 bases from J, with 11 bases between. This CDR3 region has 14 residues. The V gene's germline CDR1 is PRHDT and CDR2 FYEKMQ (reference sequence). The DNA of the CDR3 is TGTGCCAGCAGCATGGACCCAACCTCCTACGAGCAGTACTTC. Amino acids: CASSMDPTSYEQYF. The variable domain in full, completed from reference TRBV13 and TRBJ2-7, reads AAGVIQSPRHLIKEKRETATLKCYPIPRHDTVYWYQQGPGQDPQFLISFYEKMQSDKGSIPDRFSAQQFSDYHSELNMSSLELGDSALYFCASSMDPTSYEQYFGPGTRLTVT.

A remark on this clone: The same CDR3 arises from other DNA sequences in this sample as well. V is TRBV6-5 and J is TRBJ2-2; D is unclear. CDR3 length: 13 residues. Germline CDR1 and CDR2: MNHEY and SVGAGI. Trimming took off 0 bases at V and 4 bases at J, with 3 bases between the two ends. The DNA of the CDR3 is TGTGCCAGCAGTTACTCCATCACCGGGGAGCTGTTTTTT. It translates to CASSYSITGELFF.

The table lists this clone with a few counts. The chain uses TRBV19 and TRBJ1-2; D is unclear. Trimming left V 7 bases short and J 0 bases short, with 12 bases between. CDR3 length: 14 amino acids. Germline V gives CDR1 LNHDA, CDR2 SQIVND (reference sequence). The CDR3 reads CASNETPTNYGYTF. CDR3 coding DNA: TGTGCCAGTAATGAGACACCAACTAACTATGGCTACACCTTC.

CDR3 DNA sequence: TGTGCCTGGAGACTACCCGGCAATGAGCAGTTCTTC. This codes for CAWRLPGNEQFF. This chain joins TRBV30 and TRBJ2-1; D not resolved. The CDR3 is 12 residues long. The V end was cut by 3 bases, the J end by 6 bases, with 9 bases between. The germline CDR1 and CDR2 sequences are GTSNPN and SVGIG (reference sequence).

In its sample, this clone was seen a few times. This chain connects TRBV23-1 to TRBJ2-7; tentatively, D is TRBD2 (5 bases). TRBV23-1 is an open reading frame, and its role is uncertain. The CDR3 runs to 14 residues. Trimming took 0 bases from V and 3 from J, leaving 9 bases between them. In DNA form, the CDR3 reads TGCGCCAGCAGTCAATCGGACTTCCTCTACGAGCAGTACTTC. Translation: CASSQSDFLYEQYF.

The CDR3 loop reads CASSLAYGYTF. CDR3 bases: TGTGCCAGCAGCCTAGCCTATGGCTACACCTTC. The chain links TRBV5-6 to TRBJ1-2; no reliable D call. The CDR3 covers 11 residues. Trimming cost V 4 bases and J 4 bases, with 5 bases left between them. Looked up from germline, CDR1 is SGHDT and CDR2 is YYEEEE. The entire variable domain, with the rest obtained from reference TRBV5-6 and TRBJ1-2, is as follows: DAGVTQSPTHLIKTRGQQVTLRCSPKSGHDTVSWYQQALGQGPQFIFQYYEEEERQRGNFPDRFSGHQFPNYSSELNVNALLLGDSALYLCASSLAYGYTFGSGTRLTVV.

This clone was counted only a few times. V and J are TRBV20-1 and TRBJ2-7, with TRBD1 as a possible D gene (5 bases). V lost 1 base, J lost 6 bases, and 7 bases lay in between. CDR1 is DFQATT, CDR2 SNEGSKA, per germline (reference sequence). The CDR3 runs 11 residues. The CDR3 sequence is CSARGGGEQYF. CDR3 coding DNA: TGCAGTGCTAGAGGGGGCGGCGAGCAGTACTTC.

V gene TRBV15 combines with J gene TRBJ2-7; 7 bases map to TRBD1. The germline V gene has CDR1 LNHNV and CDR2 YYDKDF (reference sequence). This CDR3 is built from 14 residues. Losses at the gene ends were 3 bases for V and 3 bases for J; bases not matched to a gene: 5. The CDR3 DNA sequence: TGTGCCACCAGCAGCGGGACAGCAGACTACGAGCAGTACTTC. Translated, it gives CATSSGTADYEQYF.

The sample holds a few counts of this clone. This chain joins TRBV9 and TRBJ1-2, with D possibly matching TRBD1 (5 bases). The CDR3 loop spans 12 amino acids. Trimming cost V 3 bases and J 4 bases, with 7 bases left between them. The germline V gene encodes CDR1 SGDLS and CDR2 YYNGEE. For the CDR3, the DNA is TGTGCCAGCAGCGCCGACAGCTATGGCTACACCTTC. As protein: CASSADSYGYTF.

At least ten counts were recorded for this clone. The rearrangement links TRBV6-4 to TRBJ2-5; 12 bases align to TRBD2. The ends lost 6 bases at V and 5 bases at J; junction bases unmatched: 7. Germline assignment: CDR1 MRHNA and CDR2 SNTAGT. The CDR3 sequence is 15 residues long. The CDR3, as DNA: TGTGCCAGCAGCAAACTAGCGGGGGGATTGGAGACCCAGTACTTC. The encoded protein is CASSKLAGGLETQYF.

As concerns this clone: Other DNA sequences of this sample code for an identical CDR3. The chain links TRBV5-6 to TRBJ2-2; D remains unclear. The germline V gene encodes CDR1 SGHDT and CDR2 YYEEEE. The V end lost 3 bases, the J end lost 6 bases, and 6 bases lay between the germline ends. This CDR3 spans 12 amino acids. The CDR3 DNA follows: TGTGCCAGCAGCTCGGGTTCCGGGGAGCTGTTTTTT. Translating gives CASSSGSGELFF.

This clone was recorded a few times. The V and J genes are TRBV7-9 and TRBJ2-3, with 9 bases aligning to TRBD1. Germline V lookup: CDR1 SEHNR, CDR2 FQNEAQ (reference sequence). Trimming cost V 5 bases and J 4 bases; bases outside gene matches: 7. The CDR3 runs 15 residues. The chain's CDR3 is CASSMGQGMADTQYF. CDR3 nucleotides: TGTGCCAGCAGCATGGGACAGGGTATGGCAGATACGCAGTATTTT. Full variable domain (remainder filled in from reference TRBV7-9 and TRBJ2-3): DTGVSQNPRHKITKRGQNVTFRCDPISEHNRLYWYRQTLGQGPEFLTYFQNEAQLEKSRLLSDRFSAERPKGSFSTLEIQRTEQGDSAMYLCASSMGQGMADTQYFGPGTRLTVL.